Listed below are T cell receptor beta chains from one sample, sequenced in a study of CD8 T cells in Susac syndrome. TCRdb reprocessed the immunoSEQ multiplex PCR reads via MiXCR and lists one record per CDR3 protein. The table includes about 200,000 distinct CDR3 sequences, 90% to 95% detected once. Sequencing was performed on CD4+ T cells from PBMCs. Receptors were obtained from a human donor in good health. CDR3s include the opening cysteine and the closing phenylalanine or tryptophan. A D gene is named only where the DNA matches it firmly. Some rows have no size entry. The others give once, few or many, or a class for an expanded clone.

v_call: TRBV29-1; cdr3_length: 14; d_call: NA; clone_size: NA; j_call: TRBJ2-3; cdr3_aa: CSVEWAASTDTQYF; cdr3_nt: TGCAGCGTTGAATGGGCAGCTAGCACAGATACGCAGTATTTT
v_call: TRBV20-1; cdr3_length: 15; d_call: NA; clone_size: NA; j_call: TRBJ2-6; cdr3_aa: CSARDGVSGANVLTF; cdr3_nt: TGCAGTGCTAGAGATGGGGTTTCTGGGGCCAACGTCCTGACTTTC
v_call: TRBV11-2; cdr3_length: 14; d_call: NA; clone_size: once; j_call: TRBJ2-7; cdr3_aa: CASSRGQGSYEQYF; cdr3_nt: TGTGCCAGCAGCAGAGGGCAGGGGTCCTACGAGCAGTACTTC
v_call: TRBV6-2/TRBV6-3; cdr3_length: 12; d_call: NA; clone_size: NA; j_call: TRBJ2-5; cdr3_aa: CASSRFEETQYF; cdr3_nt: TGTGCCAGCAGCCGATTTGAAGAGACCCAGTACTTC
v_call: TRBV24-1; cdr3_length: 13; d_call: NA; clone_size: NA; j_call: TRBJ2-1; cdr3_aa: CATSDQPGAEQFF; cdr3_nt: TGTGCCACCAGTGATCAGCCGGGAGCCGAGCAGTTCTTC
v_call: TRBV29-1; cdr3_length: 12; d_call: TRBD2; clone_size: once; j_call: TRBJ2-5; cdr3_aa: CSVGASGETQYF; cdr3_nt: TGCAGCGTTGGGGCTAGCGGGGAGACCCAGTACTTC
v_call: TRBV27; cdr3_length: 15; d_call: TRBD2; clone_size: NA; j_call: TRBJ2-5; cdr3_aa: CASSSPAGGVGTQYF; cdr3_nt: TGTGCCAGCAGTTCCCCCGCGGGGGGCGTCGGGACCCAGTACTTC
v_call: TRBV11-2; cdr3_length: 16; d_call: NA; clone_size: NA; j_call: TRBJ2-2; cdr3_aa: CASSLVAGAYTGELFF; cdr3_nt: TGTGCCAGCAGCTTAGTGGCAGGGGCGTACACCGGGGAGCTGTTTTTT
v_call: TRBV29-1; cdr3_length: 14; d_call: TRBD2; clone_size: NA; j_call: TRBJ2-2; cdr3_aa: CSALRGDAVGELFF; cdr3_nt: TGCAGCGCCCTCCGGGGGGATGCCGTCGGGGAGCTGTTTTTT
v_call: TRBV20-1; cdr3_length: 13; d_call: NA; clone_size: NA; j_call: TRBJ1-2; cdr3_aa: CSARSGANYGYTF; cdr3_nt: TGCAGTGCTAGGTCAGGGGCTAACTATGGCTACACCTTC
v_call: TRBV24-1; cdr3_length: 15; d_call: TRBD1; clone_size: NA; j_call: TRBJ2-5; cdr3_aa: CATSEPGTGEETQYF; cdr3_nt: TGTGCCACCAGTGAGCCCGGGACAGGGGAAGAGACCCAGTACTTC
v_call: TRBV14; cdr3_length: 16; d_call: TRBD2; clone_size: NA; j_call: TRBJ2-3; cdr3_aa: CASSQDPSGSTDTQYF; cdr3_nt: TGTGCCAGCAGCCAAGACCCTAGCGGGAGCACAGATACGCAGTATTTT
v_call: TRBV2; cdr3_length: 15; d_call: NA; clone_size: NA; j_call: TRBJ2-1; cdr3_aa: CASRRQQSSYNEQFF; cdr3_nt: TGTGCCAGCAGGCGACAGCAGAGCTCCTACAATGAGCAGTTCTTC
v_call: TRBV11-2; cdr3_length: 19; d_call: NA; clone_size: NA; j_call: TRBJ2-6; cdr3_aa: CASSLAWRVFPSGANVLTF; cdr3_nt: TGTGCCAGCAGCTTAGCGTGGCGAGTCTTTCCCTCTGGGGCCAACGTCCTGACTTTC
v_call: TRBV3-1; cdr3_length: 12; d_call: TRBD1; clone_size: NA; j_call: TRBJ1-1; cdr3_aa: CASSQGTGVAFF; cdr3_nt: TGTGCCAGCAGCCAAGGGACAGGGGTTGCTTTCTTT
v_call: TRBV29-1; cdr3_length: 13; d_call: NA; clone_size: once; j_call: TRBJ1-2; cdr3_aa: CSVLFTVTAGYTF; cdr3_nt: TGCAGCGTCCTCTTTACCGTGACAGCCGGCTACACCTTC
v_call: TRBV4-1; cdr3_length: 13; d_call: NA; clone_size: NA; j_call: TRBJ1-2; cdr3_aa: CASSRSSGYGYTF; cdr3_nt: TGCGCCAGCAGCCGGTCATCCGGATATGGCTACACCTTC
v_call: TRBV30; cdr3_length: 14; d_call: NA; clone_size: NA; j_call: TRBJ1-2; cdr3_aa: CASYRDQGNYGYTF; cdr3_nt: TGTGCCTCATACAGGGACCAGGGTAACTATGGCTACACCTTC
v_call: TRBV12-3/TRBV12-4; cdr3_length: 12; d_call: NA; clone_size: NA; j_call: TRBJ2-5; cdr3_aa: CASSSPLETQYF; cdr3_nt: TGTGCCAGCAGTTCCCCCCTGGAGACCCAGTACTTC
v_call: TRBV5-1; cdr3_length: 12; d_call: NA; clone_size: NA; j_call: TRBJ2-1; cdr3_aa: CASSSGSGEQFF; cdr3_nt: TGCGCCAGCAGCTCAGGGTCAGGCGAGCAGTTCTTC
v_call: TRBV7-6; cdr3_length: 16; d_call: TRBD2; clone_size: NA; j_call: TRBJ2-3; cdr3_aa: CASSAELAGSSDTQYF; cdr3_nt: TGTGCCAGCAGCGCCGAACTAGCGGGGAGTTCAGATACGCAGTATTTT
v_call: TRBV20-1; cdr3_length: 13; d_call: NA; clone_size: NA; j_call: TRBJ2-1; cdr3_aa: CSARKYGATEQFF; cdr3_nt: TGCAGTGCTCGGAAATATGGAGCCACTGAGCAGTTCTTC
v_call: TRBV7-8; cdr3_length: 14; d_call: NA; clone_size: few; j_call: TRBJ2-7; cdr3_aa: CASSLGSGPYEQYF; cdr3_nt: TGTGCCAGCAGCTTAGGTTCAGGGCCCTACGAGCAGTACTTC
v_call: TRBV19; cdr3_length: 16; d_call: TRBD1; clone_size: NA; j_call: TRBJ2-7; cdr3_aa: CASSIDRQGTPYEQYF; cdr3_nt: TGTGCCAGTAGTATAGATCGACAGGGGACCCCCTACGAGCAGTACTTC
v_call: TRBV6-4; cdr3_length: 14; d_call: TRBD1; clone_size: NA; j_call: TRBJ1-6; cdr3_aa: CASSLQGQDSPLHF; cdr3_nt: TGTGCCAGCAGCTTACAGGGGCAGGATTCACCCCTCCACTTT
v_call: TRBV20-1; cdr3_length: 15; d_call: NA; clone_size: NA; j_call: TRBJ2-7; cdr3_aa: CSARASRQGTYEQYF; cdr3_nt: TGCAGTGCTAGAGCTTCCAGGCAGGGGACCTACGAGCAGTACTTC
v_call: TRBV5-1; cdr3_length: 15; d_call: NA; clone_size: NA; j_call: TRBJ2-2; cdr3_aa: CASSLDGGNTGELFF; cdr3_nt: TGCGCCAGCAGCTTGGATGGGGGAAACACCGGGGAGCTGTTTTTT
v_call: TRBV30; cdr3_length: 13; d_call: NA; clone_size: NA; j_call: TRBJ1-2; cdr3_aa: CAWTGQSNYGYTF; cdr3_nt: TGTGCCTGGACAGGACAGTCTAACTATGGCTACACCTTC
v_call: TRBV20-1; cdr3_length: 13; d_call: TRBD1; clone_size: NA; j_call: TRBJ1-1; cdr3_aa: CSAKDRAGTEAFF; cdr3_nt: TGCAGTGCCAAGGACAGGGCGGGAACTGAAGCTTTCTTT
v_call: TRBV6-2/TRBV6-3; cdr3_length: 12; d_call: TRBD1; clone_size: NA; j_call: TRBJ2-7; cdr3_aa: CASRTGLYEQYF; cdr3_nt: TGTGCCAGTCGGACAGGGCTCTACGAGCAGTACTTC
v_call: TRBV15; cdr3_length: 14; d_call: NA; clone_size: NA; j_call: TRBJ1-1; cdr3_aa: CATSEQGGDTEAFF; cdr3_nt: TGTGCCACCAGCGAACAAGGCGGGGATACTGAAGCTTTCTTT
v_call: TRBV9; cdr3_length: 14; d_call: NA; clone_size: NA; j_call: TRBJ1-1; cdr3_aa: CASSVWPFGEAAFF; cdr3_nt: TGTGCCAGCAGCGTATGGCCATTTGGGGAGGCGGCTTTCTTT
v_call: TRBV29-1; cdr3_length: 16; d_call: NA; clone_size: once; j_call: TRBJ2-5; cdr3_aa: CSVEGLQGGHQETQYF; cdr3_nt: TGCAGCGTTGAAGGACTACAGGGAGGGCACCAAGAGACCCAGTACTTC
v_call: TRBV12-3/TRBV12-4; cdr3_length: 14; d_call: NA; clone_size: NA; j_call: TRBJ1-2; cdr3_aa: CASSFEGALYGYTF; cdr3_nt: TGTGCCAGCAGTTTTGAGGGCGCGTTGTACGGCTACACCTTC
v_call: TRBV11-3; cdr3_length: 14; d_call: TRBD1; clone_size: once; j_call: TRBJ2-5; cdr3_aa: CASSLRQGAETQYF; cdr3_nt: TGTGCCAGCAGCTTGAGGCAGGGGGCAGAGACCCAGTACTTC
v_call: TRBV12-3/TRBV12-4; cdr3_length: 15; d_call: NA; clone_size: NA; j_call: TRBJ2-2; cdr3_aa: CASRRQQGGTGELFF; cdr3_nt: TGTGCCAGCAGGCGACAACAGGGAGGCACCGGGGAGCTGTTTTTT